A single sample is the source of the 32 T cell receptor beta chains below, sequenced in a study of regulatory T cells in long-lasting Graves disease. Time point of the sample: persistent/refractory GD, antithyroid drugs over 5 years with positive TRAb. Generation of the TCR library employed RNA extracted from PBMCs. According to the study, TCR beta libraries were built with iRepertoire HTBI primers and CDR3-region Arm-PCR. TCRdb called the multiplex PCR reads again in MiXCR, with one record for every CDR3 protein. The sample has around 510,000 distinct CDR3 sequences; less than 25% are singletons. The specimen was peripheral blood mononuclear cells (PBMCs), collected when the disease was refractory, from a patient treated with antithyroid drugs. These TCRs come from a female donor with Graves disease.

This clonotype was counted a few times. The V and J genes are TRBV3-1 and TRBJ2-1; D not resolved. Germline CDR1 is LGHDT and CDR2 is YNNKEL (reference sequence). The CDR3 is 12 amino acids. V dropped 4 bases and J dropped 7 bases, with 8 bases sitting between them. Here the CDR3 reads CASSPIGNEQFF. The CDR3 nucleotides read TGTGCCAGCAGCCCCATCGGGAATGAGCAGTTCTTC.

This clonotype showed up just a few times. This could be a read error, since a much larger clone is one nucleotide away. The chain has TRBV2 and TRBJ2-7, with 13 bases matching TRBD2. In germline, CDR1 is SNHLY, CDR2 FYNNEI. The CDR3 is 17 residues long. Trimming cost V 8 bases and J 7 bases; bases outside gene matches: 17. The CDR3: CASVEGTSGILGAEQYF. The DNA of the CDR3 is TGTGCCAGCGTAGAAGGGACTAGCGGGATCCTAGGAGCGGAGCAGTACTTC.

This chain links TRBV19 with TRBJ2-7; 12 nucleotides match TRBD2. The germline V gene has CDR1 LNHDA and CDR2 SQIVND (reference sequence). V was pared by 5 bases and J by 5 bases, with 7 bases of the junction left unmatched. The CDR3 runs to 15 residues. DNA of the CDR3: TGTGCCAGTAGTTCGACTAGCGGGAGTCGCCACGAGCAGTACTTC. It is translated as CASSSTSGSRHEQYF.

The chain combines TRBV6-1 with TRBJ2-1; D perhaps matches TRBD2 (6 bases). There are 16 residues in the CDR3. CDR1 is MNHNS and CDR2 is SASEGT in the germline V gene. V gave up 0 bases and J gave up 2 bases, with 11 bases separating them. The chain's CDR3 is CASSEAGRGPYNEQFF. In DNA, the CDR3 is TGTGCCAGCAGTGAAGCTGGGCGGGGACCCTACAATGAGCAGTTCTTC.

This clonotype occurred many times. J is TRBJ1-2 and V is TRBV6-5, with D perhaps matching TRBD1 (6 bases). The V end lost 2 bases, the J end lost 7 bases, and 14 bases lay between the germline ends. The CDR3 is 14 amino acids. CDR1 is MNHEY and CDR2 is SVGAGI in the germline V gene. CDR3 in DNA: TGTGCCAGCAGTTACCGAGGGCAGGGGTCTGGCTACACCTTC. This gives the protein CASSYRGQGSGYTF.

This clonotype has only one observation. It differs at one base from a far larger clone, so likely a read error. Without the conserved terminal phenylalanine or tryptophan, this CDR3 likely stems from a read error. The chain is built from TRBV28 and TRBJ1-2; TRBD1 matches 10 bases. This CDR3 region has 12 residues. The germline V gene encodes CDR1 MDHEN and CDR2 SYDVKM. The junction had 3 bases not matched to a gene; V was cut back by 6 bases and J by 8 bases. The CDR3 sequence: CASSRDRGGYTL. CDR3 nucleotides: TGTGCCAGCAGCCGGGACAGGGGCGGCTACACCCTC.

This rearrangement joins TRBV20-1 to TRBJ2-3; 8 bases line up with TRBD1. This CDR3 has 15 amino acids. Germline values: CDR1 DFQATT, CDR2 SNEGSKA (reference sequence). V shed 6 bases and J 2 bases; nucleotides not matched to a gene: 10. The CDR3, as DNA: TGCAGTGCCCCTTGGACAGGGCCCGCCACAGATACGCAGTATTTT. Translating it yields CSAPWTGPATDTQYF.

This clonotype was counted only a few times. At one of its ends the junction is not consistent with the germline gene, which may arise from a read error. CDR3 in DNA: TGTGCCAGCAGCCTTATCGGACAGGGAAAAAGGTTC. Translating it yields CASSLIGQGKRF. The rearrangement joins TRBV12-3 or TRBV12-4 to TRBJ2-7, with 8 nucleotides matching TRBD1. The CDR3 covers 12 residues.

This chain connects TRBV27 to TRBJ2-1, with 8 bases matching TRBD2. This CDR3 region has 17 residues. The V gene's germline CDR1 is MNHEY and CDR2 SMNVEV (reference sequence). Losses at the gene ends were 0 bases for V and 4 bases for J; bases not matched to a gene: 8. The CDR3 nucleotides are TGTGCCAGCAGTTTATCGCAGTGGACTAGCCCGTACAATGAGCAGTTCTTC. Translation: CASSLSQWTSPYNEQFF.

This clonotype showed up just a few times. This chain joins TRBV12-3 or TRBV12-4 and TRBJ2-1; 8 bases are a match to TRBD1. CDR3 length: 15 amino acids. The ends lost 4 bases at V and 9 bases at J; junction bases unmatched: 11. CDR3 protein: CASSSPGGQGIEQFF. CDR3 bases: TGTGCCAGCAGTTCCCCGGGCGGACAGGGCATTGAGCAGTTCTTC.

This clonotype was picked up many times. CDR3 DNA sequence: TGTGCCAGCAGCCAAGCTGACAGCCCTCGATCCGCTGAAGCTTTCTTT. Translating it yields CASSQADSPRSAEAFF. This chain links TRBV3-1 with TRBJ1-1, with D possibly TRBD1 on 5 matching bases. Per germline, CDR1 LGHDT and CDR2 YNNKEL (reference sequence). The CDR3 runs to 16 residues. V was cut by 1 base and J by 6 bases, with 18 bases left in between.

The sample holds many counts of this clonotype. This sequence joins TRBV6-1 and TRBJ1-1; D is unclear. The CDR3 is 15 amino acids. Germline lookup yields CDR1 MNHNS and CDR2 SASEGT. The V end was cut by 1 base, the J end by 3 bases, with 12 bases between. The CDR3 nucleotides read TGTGCCAGCAGTGAAGGGTCGAATTGGGACACTGAAGCTTTCTTT. Residues: CASSEGSNWDTEAFF.

In regard to this clonotype: A clone one base away is much larger, so this may be a read error. V gene TRBV10-1 combines with J gene TRBJ1-4, with 9 bases matching TRBD1. Germline CDR1 reads WNHNN; CDR2 reads SYGVQD (reference sequence). The CDR3 length is 14 residues. The CDR3 DNA reads as TGCGCCAGCAGAGCGGACAGGGGCGCGGTAAAACTGCTTTTT. This translates into CASRADRGAVKLLF.

Concerning this clonotype: A clone one base away is much larger, so this may be a read error. V usage is TRBV27 and J usage is TRBJ2-4, with D unresolved. Trimming stripped 6 bases from V and 6 bases from J, with 18 bases between. This CDR3 has 15 residues. Germline V gene sequence: CDR1 MNHEY, CDR2 SMNVEV (reference sequence). The CDR3 here is CASRMGRMGINIQYF. The CDR3 DNA reads TGTGCCAGCAGGATGGGCAGGATGGGGATAAACATTCAGTACTTC.

This clonotype was recorded a few times. The rearrangement joins TRBV9 to TRBJ1-1; 9 bases are a match to TRBD1. CDR1 and CDR2 from the germline V gene are SGDLS and YYNGEE. J was trimmed by 5 bases and V by 4 bases; bases with no gene match: 12. The CDR3 contains 16 residues. This CDR3 is CASSSDRGYGDTEAFF. CDR3 DNA: TGTGCCAGCAGCTCCGACAGGGGGTATGGAGATACTGAAGCTTTCTTT.

This clonotype has a count of ten or more. V and J are TRBV7-9 and TRBJ2-7, with D tentatively TRBD1 (5 bases). Germline CDR1 and CDR2: SEHNR and FQNEAQ (reference sequence). This CDR3 spans 14 amino acids. V was pared by 1 base and J by 1 base, with 8 bases between. For the CDR3, the DNA is TGTGCCAGCAGCTTAGACCCAGGGTCCTACGAGCAGTACTTC. Translating it yields CASSLDPGSYEQYF.

The chain combines TRBV20-1 with TRBJ2-3; 8 bases map to TRBD2. J lost 2 bases, V lost 3 bases, and 16 bases had no gene match. Germline V CDR1 and CDR2: DFQATT, SNEGSKA (reference sequence). The CDR3 spans 18 residues. The DNA of the CDR3 is TGCAGTGCTAGGCGGATGTTTGGCGGGAGGCTACACACAGATACGCAGTATTTT. Translated: CSARRMFGGRLHTDTQYF.

The genes are TRBV27 and TRBJ2-1, with D perhaps matching TRBD1 or TRBD2 (6 bases each). The CDR3 consists of 16 residues. Per germline, CDR1 MNHEY and CDR2 SMNVEV (reference sequence). V lost 5 bases, J lost 5 bases, and 19 bases lay in between. The CDR3 DNA follows: TGTGCCAGCAGTCACCGTACGGGGGCAATAAACAATGAGCAGTTCTTC. As protein: CASSHRTGAINNEQFF.

This clonotype has only a few counts. The chain uses TRBV7-9 and TRBJ1-3; TRBD1 might be the D (6 bases). Germline CDR1 is SEHNR and CDR2 is FQNEAQ (reference sequence). The CDR3 runs to 14 residues. Deletions cut 3 bases from V and 4 bases from J, with 10 bases between. As DNA, the CDR3 is TGTGCCAGCAGCTTGGCTGGGACAGGAAACACCATATATTTT. It translates to CASSLAGTGNTIYF.

This clonotype appeared a few times. The chain has TRBV5-6 and TRBJ1-2; no definite D call. Per germline, CDR1 SGHDT and CDR2 YYEEEE. V was cut by 0 bases and J by 6 bases, with 3 bases left in between. This CDR3 has 11 residues. CDR3 residues: CASSLAHGYTF. The CDR3 nucleotides read TGTGCCAGCAGCTTGGCTCATGGCTACACCTTC.

On this clonotype itself: This may stem from a read error, because a much larger clone lies one nucleotide away. V usage is TRBV7-2 and J usage is TRBJ2-7; D assignment may be TRBD1 or TRBD2 (5 bases each). Between the trimmed V and J ends, which lost 7 bases and 3 bases, there was a span of 19 bases. The CDR3 loop spans 15 amino acids. CDR1 and CDR2 (germline): SGHTA, FQGNSA. The CDR3 DNA sequence: TGTGCCAGCACCCAAGTCGGGGACGGCAACTACGAGCAGTACTTC. Residues: CASTQVGDGNYEQYF.

This clonotype was seen more than once but under ten times. CDR3 sequence reads: CASSLGRGPSYEQYF. The CDR3 DNA reads TGTGCCAGCAGCTTGGGCAGGGGACCCTCCTACGAGCAGTACTTC. The chain combines TRBV7-6 with TRBJ2-7; tentative D call: TRBD1 (6 bases). V gave up 3 bases and J gave up 0 bases, with 12 bases separating them. Germline CDR1 and CDR2: SGHVS and FNYEAQ. CDR3 size: 15 residues.

In the case of this clonotype: It may be a read error: a sequence one base away is much more abundant. V and J are TRBV12-3 or TRBV12-4 and TRBJ1-4; possible D gene TRBD1, 5 bases. Trimming removed 3 bases from V and 8 bases from J, with 13 bases in between. This CDR3 comprises 14 residues. CDR3 bases: TGTGCCAGCAGTTTTAGACGGGGCTACGAAAAACTGTTTTTT. Its translation: CASSFRRGYEKLFF.

This clonotype was counted many times. The chain joins TRBV28 to TRBJ1-4; D ambiguous. V lost 3 bases and J 8 bases, leaving 10 bases between the germline ends. Germline CDR1 and CDR2: MDHEN and SYDVKM. The CDR3 spans 13 residues. CDR3 residues: CASSFSGREKLFF. DNA of the CDR3: TGTGCCAGCAGTTTCTCGGGCAGAGAAAAACTGTTTTTT.

The genes are TRBV10-3 and TRBJ1-1; D gene unclear. This CDR3 spans 12 amino acids. The V and J ends lost 3 bases and 0 bases respectively, with 2 bases between them. In germline, CDR1 is ENHRY, CDR2 SYGVKD. The DNA for the CDR3 is TGTGCCATCAGTGACCTGAACACTGAAGCTTTCTTT. Translating it yields CAISDLNTEAFF.

Notes on this clonotype: This may arise from a read error, as a much more abundant clone is one base away. This chain joins TRBV12-3 or TRBV12-4 and TRBJ1-1, with D perhaps TRBD1 (6 bases). The CDR3 has 13 amino acids. Trimming took off 7 bases at V and 10 bases at J, with 19 bases between the two ends. In DNA, the CDR3 is TGTGCCAGCATGTACGACAGGACCGATGGAGCTTTCTTT. Protein: CASMYDRTDGAFF.

This clonotype is a singleton in its sample. The chain uses TRBV20-1 and TRBJ2-1, with 7 positions matching TRBD1. CDR1 is DFQATT and CDR2 is SNEGSKA in the germline V gene (reference sequence). With V trimmed by 4 bases and J by 8 bases, 14 bases remained unmatched. This CDR3 comprises 15 residues. CDR3 in amino acids: CSANPRQGRIDEQFF. The CDR3 region has the DNA TGCAGTGCTAACCCTCGACAGGGTAGAATTGATGAGCAGTTCTTC.

This clonotype appeared many times. V is TRBV6-2 or TRBV6-3 and J is TRBJ2-7; unclear D gene. Germline-derived CDR1 and CDR2 are MNHEY and SVGEGT. The CDR3 length is 12 residues. Trimming shortened V by 7 bases and J by 1 base, and 8 bases separated the two germline ends. The CDR3 bases are TGTGCCAGCACCGACACTTCCTACGAGCAGTACTTC. Amino acids: CASTDTSYEQYF.

This clonotype showed up many times. V usage is TRBV12-3 or TRBV12-4 and J usage is TRBJ1-1, with D tentatively TRBD1 (6 bases). V was clipped by 4 bases and J by 4 bases, with 13 bases between them. The CDR3 length is 14 residues. The CDR3 here is CASSWGGASTEAFF. The CDR3 DNA reads TGTGCCAGCAGTTGGGGGGGCGCGAGCACTGAAGCTTTCTTT.

This clonotype was recorded at least ten times. The gene calls are TRBV28 and TRBJ1-2; 10 nucleotides line up with TRBD1. This CDR3 spans 14 amino acids. V shed 6 bases, J shed 3 bases, and the junction held 4 bases outside the gene matches. Germline assignment: CDR1 MDHEN and CDR2 SYDVKM. CDR3 DNA: TGTGCCAGCAGGGGGACAGGGGCCCACTATGGCTACACCTTC. Translation gives CASRGTGAHYGYTF.

This clonotype was seen repeatedly, ten times or more. The chain combines TRBV7-9 with TRBJ1-2, with D perhaps matching TRBD1 (6 bases). Germline CDR1 is SEHNR and CDR2 is FQNEAQ (reference sequence). The CDR3 totals 14 residues. Trimming pared 5 bases from V and 6 bases from J, leaving 16 bases between. The CDR3 DNA sequence: TGTGCCAGCAGCCTTGAGCCTCGACAGGATGGCTACACCTTC. Translated, it gives CASSLEPRQDGYTF.

A few counts support this clonotype. The DNA for the CDR3 is TGTGCCAGTAGCGACTGGACTTCTCTAAACTATGGCTACACCTTC. Residues: CASSDWTSLNYGYTF. J is TRBJ1-2 and V is TRBV19; D is unclear. V was shortened by 6 bases and J by 2 bases, with 16 bases between the two germline ends. This CDR3 region has 15 residues. From germline, CDR1 is LNHDA and CDR2 SQIVND (reference sequence). The whole variable domain, filled in from reference TRBV19 and TRBJ1-2, reads DGGITQSPKYLFRKEGQNVTLSCEQNLNHDAMYWYRQDPGQGLRLIYYSQIVNDFQKGDIAEGYSVSREKKESFPLTVTSAQKNPTAFYLCASSDWTSLNYGYTFGSGTRLTVV.